This T cell receptor beta chain originates from a study of identifying expanded T cells in peripheral blood. In the case of this clone: The antigen remains unidentified.

The table came from immunoSEQ multiplex PCR; TCRdb's copy has only in-frame clones and leaves some out. The sample carries some 70,000 clones, about 90% recorded once. The CDR3 runs to 16 residues. Germline CDR1 reads SGHVS; CDR2 reads FQNEAQ. The ends lost 2 bases at V and 2 bases at J; junction bases unmatched: 5. General study results and limits: Technical replicates showed approximately 1.2 changed clones; around 2 weeks 15 to 20; four weeks 19. Variance in clone template counts between approximately two-week samples significantly increased with total template count across all healthy donors.

The chain has TRBV7-8 and TRBJ2-2; TRBD2 aligns across 7 bases. Sequencing was performed on blood. The TCR was taken from a person aged 18-70 years in good health. CDR3 nucleotide sequence: TGTGCCAGCAGCTTATCGTCTAGCGGTAACACCGGGGAGCTGTTTTTT. Translated, it gives CASSLSSSGNTGELFF.